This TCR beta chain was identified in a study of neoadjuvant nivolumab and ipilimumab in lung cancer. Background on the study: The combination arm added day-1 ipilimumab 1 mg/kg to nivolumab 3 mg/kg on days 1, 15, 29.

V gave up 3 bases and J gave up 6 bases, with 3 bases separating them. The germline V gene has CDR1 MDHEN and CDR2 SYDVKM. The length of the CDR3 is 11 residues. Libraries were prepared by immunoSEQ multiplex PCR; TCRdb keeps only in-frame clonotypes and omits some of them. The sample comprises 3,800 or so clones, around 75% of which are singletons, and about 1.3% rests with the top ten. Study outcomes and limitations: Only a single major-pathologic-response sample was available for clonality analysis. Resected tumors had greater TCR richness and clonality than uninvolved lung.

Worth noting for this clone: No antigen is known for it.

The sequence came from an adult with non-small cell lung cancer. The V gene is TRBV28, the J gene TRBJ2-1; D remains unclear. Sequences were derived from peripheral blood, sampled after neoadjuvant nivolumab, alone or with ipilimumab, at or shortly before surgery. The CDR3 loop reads CASSFTNEQFF. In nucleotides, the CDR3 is TGTGCCAGCAGTTTTACCAATGAGCAGTTCTTC. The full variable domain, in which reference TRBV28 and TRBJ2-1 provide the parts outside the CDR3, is DVKVTQSSRYLVKRTGEKVFLECVQDMDHENMFWYRQDPGLGLRLIYFSYDVKMKEKGDIPEGYSVSREKKERFSLILESASTNQTSMYLCASSFTNEQFFGPGTRLTVL.